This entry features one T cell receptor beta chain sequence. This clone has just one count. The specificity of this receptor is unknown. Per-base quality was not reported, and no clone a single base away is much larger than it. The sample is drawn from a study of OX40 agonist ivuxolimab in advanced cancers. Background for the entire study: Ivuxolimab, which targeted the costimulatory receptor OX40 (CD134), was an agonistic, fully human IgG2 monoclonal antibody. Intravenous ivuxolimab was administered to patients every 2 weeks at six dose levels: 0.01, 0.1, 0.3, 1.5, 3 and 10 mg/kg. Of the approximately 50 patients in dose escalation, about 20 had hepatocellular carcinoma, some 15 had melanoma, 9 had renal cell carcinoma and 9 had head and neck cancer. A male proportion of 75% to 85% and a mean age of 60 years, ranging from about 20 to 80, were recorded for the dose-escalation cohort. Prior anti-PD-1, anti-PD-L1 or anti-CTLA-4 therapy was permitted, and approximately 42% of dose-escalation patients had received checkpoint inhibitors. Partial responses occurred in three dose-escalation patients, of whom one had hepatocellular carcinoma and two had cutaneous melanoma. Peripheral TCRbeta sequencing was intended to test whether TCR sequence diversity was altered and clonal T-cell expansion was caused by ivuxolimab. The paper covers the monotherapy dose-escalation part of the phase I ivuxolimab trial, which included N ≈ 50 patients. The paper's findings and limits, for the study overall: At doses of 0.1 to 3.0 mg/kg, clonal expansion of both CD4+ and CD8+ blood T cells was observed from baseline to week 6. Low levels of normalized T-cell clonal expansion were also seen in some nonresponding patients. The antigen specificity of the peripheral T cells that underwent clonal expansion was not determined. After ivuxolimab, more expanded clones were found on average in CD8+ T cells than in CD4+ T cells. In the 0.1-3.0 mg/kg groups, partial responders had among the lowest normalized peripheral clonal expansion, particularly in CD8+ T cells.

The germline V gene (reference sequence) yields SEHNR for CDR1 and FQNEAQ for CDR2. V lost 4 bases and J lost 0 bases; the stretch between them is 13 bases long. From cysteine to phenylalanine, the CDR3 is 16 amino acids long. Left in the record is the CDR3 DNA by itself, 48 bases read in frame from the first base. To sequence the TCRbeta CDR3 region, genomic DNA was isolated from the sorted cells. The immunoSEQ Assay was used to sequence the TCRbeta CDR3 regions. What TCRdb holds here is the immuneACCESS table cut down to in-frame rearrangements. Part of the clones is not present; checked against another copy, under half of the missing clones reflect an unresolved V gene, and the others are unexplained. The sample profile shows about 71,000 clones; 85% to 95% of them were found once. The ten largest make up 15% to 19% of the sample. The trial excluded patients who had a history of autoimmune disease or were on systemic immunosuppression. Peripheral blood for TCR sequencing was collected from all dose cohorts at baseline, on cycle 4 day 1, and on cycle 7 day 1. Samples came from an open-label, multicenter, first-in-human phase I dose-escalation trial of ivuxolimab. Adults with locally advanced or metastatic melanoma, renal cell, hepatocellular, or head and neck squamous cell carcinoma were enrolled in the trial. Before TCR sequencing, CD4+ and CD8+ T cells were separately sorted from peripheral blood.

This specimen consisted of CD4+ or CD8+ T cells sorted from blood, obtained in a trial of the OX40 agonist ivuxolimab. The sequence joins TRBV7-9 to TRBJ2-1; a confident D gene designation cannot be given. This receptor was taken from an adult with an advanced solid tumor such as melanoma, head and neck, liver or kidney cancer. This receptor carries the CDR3 CASSSALLSSYNEQFF. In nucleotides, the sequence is TGTGCCAGCAGCTCAGCCCTCCTGAGCTCCTACAATGAGCAGTTCTTC. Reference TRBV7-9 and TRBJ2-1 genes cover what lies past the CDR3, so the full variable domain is DTGVSQNPRHKITKRGQNVTFRCDPISEHNRLYWYRQTLGQGPEFLTYFQNEAQLEKSRLLSDRFSAERPKGSFSTLEIQRTEQGDSAMYLCASSSALLSSYNEQFFGPGTRLTVL.